The 18 T cell receptor beta chains in this list originate from one sample, sequenced in a study of cytomegalovirus exposure and HLA in healthy donors (dated by TCRdb to between 2016 and 2019). Receptor amplification or capture employed the immunoSEQ multiplex PCR assay. For the multiplex PCR, a mixture combining 60 forward primers for TCR Vbeta segments and 13 reverse primers for TCR Jbeta segments was used. What TCRdb holds here is the immuneACCESS table cut down to in-frame rearrangements. Part of the clones is not present; checked against another copy, under half of the missing clones reflect an unresolved V gene, and the others are unexplained. Within this sample are about 180,000 clones, with around 80% of them counted one time only. The ten largest clones represent less than 1.5% of the sample. The sample consisted of PBMCs. The origin of the receptors is a woman under 40 in good health and CMV-seropositive.

The chain is built from TRBV15 and TRBJ2-1; maybe TRBD1 (5 bases). This CDR3 comprises 12 residues. CDR1 and CDR2 from the germline V gene are LNHNV and YYDKDF (reference sequence). Trimming pared 0 bases from V and 13 bases from J, leaving 10 bases between. The CDR3 bases are TGTGCCACCAGCAGAGAGGGGCCACCTCAGTTCTTC. Translation: CATSREGPPQFF.

Regarding this clone: At one of its ends the junction is not consistent with the germline gene, which may arise from a read error. This chain links TRBV2 with TRBJ2-7; 10 bases align to TRBD2. The CDR3 is 16 residues long. Germline-derived CDR1 and CDR2 are SNHLY and FYNNEI. The CDR3 bases are TGTGCCAGCAGAGAAGCTAGCGGGAGATTTTCCTACGAGCAGTACTTC. Protein product: CASREASGRFSYEQYF. The variable domain in full, with the rest retrieved from reference TRBV2 and TRBJ2-7, is EPEVTQTPSHQVTQMGQEVILRCVPISNHLYFYWYRQILGQKVEFLVSFYNNEISEKSEIFDDQFSVERPDGSNFTLKIRSTKLEDSAMYFCASREASGRFSYEQYFGPGTRLTVT.

This clone was recorded only once. The chain couples TRBV28 to TRBJ2-7; TRBD2 aligns across 7 bases. This CDR3 comprises 15 residues. From germline, CDR1 is MDHEN and CDR2 SYDVKM. The V and J ends lost 4 bases and 3 bases, in that order; junction bases with no gene match: 9. CDR3 DNA: TGTGCCAGCAGTTCCCAGACTAGCATCCACTACGAGCAGTACTTC. Amino acid sequence: CASSSQTSIHYEQYF.

The chain uses TRBV7-8 and TRBJ1-2; D is possibly TRBD1 (5 bases). The CDR3 extends over 14 amino acids. Trimming stripped 0 bases from V and 4 bases from J, with 9 bases between. Looked up from germline, CDR1 is SGHVS and CDR2 is FQNEAQ. The CDR3 region is CASSLATGVYGYTF. In DNA form, the CDR3 reads TGTGCCAGCAGCTTAGCGACGGGGGTCTATGGCTACACCTTC.

The genes are TRBV27 and TRBJ2-1; the match to TRBD2 covers 12 bases. The germline gives CDR1 MNHEY, CDR2 SMNVEV (reference sequence). After removal of 4 bases from V and 5 bases from J, the junction contained 3 bases not matched to a gene. The CDR3 runs to 15 residues. The CDR3 is CASSSWTSGNNEQFF. CDR3 in DNA: TGTGCCAGCAGTTCATGGACTAGCGGGAACAATGAGCAGTTCTTC.

The rearrangement links TRBV6-1 to TRBJ1-4, with D perhaps matching TRBD1 (5 bases). Per the germline V gene, CDR1 is MNHNS and CDR2 is SASEGT. Trimming took off 3 bases at V and 3 bases at J, with 14 bases between the two ends. The length of the CDR3 is 16 residues. CDR3 in DNA: TGTGCCAGCAGTGACGGGCCCTCGGGGGCTAATGAAAAACTGTTTTTT. Protein product: CASSDGPSGANEKLFF.

This clone was counted only a few times. The gene calls are TRBV2 and TRBJ1-3, with 8 bases lining up with TRBD1. Germline lookup yields CDR1 SNHLY and CDR2 FYNNEI. J was trimmed by 0 bases and V by 2 bases; bases with no gene match: 6. The length of the CDR3 is 17 residues. The CDR3 DNA reads as TGTGCCAGCAGTGAAATGACAGGGGTATTCTCTGGAAACACCATATATTTT. This codes for CASSEMTGVFSGNTIYF.

This clone appeared once. This rearrangement joins TRBV7-9 to TRBJ2-7; D call uncertain. This CDR3 has 14 amino acids. V was trimmed by 10 bases and J by 3 bases, leaving 19 bases between them. Germline loops: CDR1 SEHNR, CDR2 FQNEAQ (reference sequence). The DNA for the CDR3 is TGTGCCACCACCCCCCTAGAGGTCGGCTACGAGCAGTACTTC. It is translated as CATTPLEVGYEQYF.

The chain is built from TRBV28 and TRBJ2-2; tentatively, D is TRBD2 (5 bases). CDR1 is MDHEN, CDR2 SYDVKM, per germline. The CDR3 has 14 residues. Trimming removed 7 bases at V and 1 base at J, with 10 bases between. As DNA, the CDR3 is TGTGCCAGCACCCCTGCGGGGAACACCGGGGAGCTGTTTTTT. Translating gives CASTPAGNTGELFF.

This chain uses TRBV5-1 with TRBJ1-1; 8 bases line up with TRBD1. The CDR3 totals 15 residues. CDR1 is SGHRS, CDR2 YFSETQ, per germline. V lost 0 bases to trimming and J lost 4 bases; unmatched junction nucleotides: 5. This CDR3 is CASSLVGTGGTEAFF. In nucleotides, the CDR3 is TGCGCCAGCAGCTTGGTTGGAACAGGGGGCACTGAAGCTTTCTTT.

The chain employs TRBV18 and TRBJ2-3; 7 bases map to TRBD1. The CDR3 sequence is 18 residues long. J gave up 4 bases and V 4 bases, and 17 bases lay outside the gene matches. In germline, CDR1 is KGHSH, CDR2 LQKENI. The CDR3: CASSQLLPGTDSPDTQYF. CDR3 nucleotides: TGTGCCAGCTCACAACTCCTACCCGGGACAGACTCTCCAGATACGCAGTATTTT.

At least ten counts were recorded for this clone. The CDR3 spells CASIPRGDQPQHF. Written as DNA, the CDR3 is TGTGCCAGCATCCCAAGAGGAGATCAGCCCCAGCATTTT. J is TRBJ1-5 and V is TRBV6-1, with D uncertain. This CDR3 has 13 residues. CDR1 and CDR2 from the germline V gene are MNHNS and SASEGT. V was clipped by 7 bases and J by 5 bases, with 12 bases between them.

The chain recombines TRBV27 with TRBJ2-1; D remains unclear. This CDR3 is built from 15 residues. Germline CDR1 reads MNHEY; CDR2 reads SMNVEV (reference sequence). V lost 7 bases to trimming and J lost 0 bases, with 13 bases between them. This chain's CDR3 is CASKLDFGSYNEQFF. In DNA, the CDR3 is TGTGCCAGCAAACTCGACTTTGGCTCCTACAATGAGCAGTTCTTC.

The J gene is TRBJ2-7, the V gene TRBV28; D is perhaps TRBD1 (5 bases). V lost 7 bases to trimming and J lost 4 bases, with 17 bases between them. In germline, CDR1 is MDHEN, CDR2 SYDVKM. The CDR3 consists of 14 residues. CDR3 nucleotides: TGTGCCAGCACCCTTATCCAGGGAAGGTACGAGCAGTACTTC. Translation: CASTLIQGRYEQYF.

The chain couples TRBV5-8 to TRBJ1-1, with 9 bases that match TRBD1. The germline gives CDR1 SGHTS, CDR2 YDEGEE. Trimming took 3 bases from V and 5 from J; bases not matched to a gene: 2. This CDR3 has 13 residues. CDR3 nucleotide sequence: TGTGCCAGCAGCTCGGACAGGGGAACTGAAGCTTTCTTT. It codes for CASSSDRGTEAFF.

The J gene is TRBJ2-1, the V gene TRBV7-6; D unresolved. Germline V lookup: CDR1 SGHVS, CDR2 FNYEAQ. Trimming took 2 bases from V and 1 from J, leaving 9 bases between them. The length of the CDR3 is 15 residues. The CDR3 is CASSLLALSYNEQFF. CDR3 nucleotide sequence: TGTGCCAGCAGCTTATTGGCTCTTTCCTACAATGAGCAGTTCTTC.

As DNA, the CDR3 is TGTGCCAGCTCACCCGGGACAGGGGCGAGGATGGATGGCTACACCTTC. It encodes CASSPGTGARMDGYTF. The chain carries TRBV18 and TRBJ1-2; 10 bases are a match to TRBD1. Germline V CDR1 and CDR2: KGHSH, LQKENI. The V gene end was trimmed by 3 bases and the J gene end by 6 bases; junction bases not matched to a gene: 10. This CDR3 has 16 amino acids.

CDR3 in amino acids: CASSPSGLNTGELFF. The DNA for the CDR3 is TGCGCCAGCAGCCCTAGCGGGTTGAACACCGGGGAGCTGTTTTTT. The V gene is TRBV4-1, the J gene TRBJ2-2; 8 positions match TRBD2. This CDR3 is built from 15 residues. CDR1 is MGHRA, CDR2 YSYEKL, per germline. The ends lost 4 bases at V and 1 base at J; junction bases unmatched: 2.